One sample yielded the 8 T cell receptor beta chains listed below, sequenced in a study of T-cell reconstitution after alpha-beta-depleted transplantation in children. A TCRbeta library incorporating unique molecular identifiers was prepared. From the PCR reads, TCRdb called clonotypes with MiXCR, one entry per CDR3 protein. The table includes fewer than 500,000 distinct CDR3 sequences, roughly two fifths detected once. The sequences come from PBMCs, collected before TCRalphabeta/CD19-depleted stem cell transplant. These receptors came from a girl aged 2 to 9 with aplastic anemia, due to receive a stem cell transplant.

With regard to this clonotype: A single base separates this from a much larger clone, so it may be a read error. The V call is TRBV3-1, the J call TRBJ1-2; D is possibly TRBD1 (6 bases). From germline, CDR1 is LGHDT and CDR2 YNNKEL (reference sequence). The CDR3 contains 14 residues. The CDR3 loop reads CASSPSGTFMGYPF. CDR3 DNA sequence: TGTGCCAGCAGCCCTTCCGGGACATTCATGGGCTACCCCTTC.

The chain links TRBV27 to TRBJ1-2; TRBD1 aligns across 8 bases. J was trimmed by 6 bases and V by 3 bases; bases with no gene match: 6. There are 14 residues in the CDR3. Germline CDR1 reads MNHEY; CDR2 reads SMNVEV (reference sequence). The CDR3, as DNA: TGTGCCAGCAGTTTTTCGACAGGGGCTCATGGCTACACCTTC. It yields the protein CASSFSTGAHGYTF.

The chain carries TRBV6-1 and TRBJ2-3; no firm D call. Trimming left V 8 bases short and J 0 bases short, with 15 bases between. The CDR3 loop spans 15 amino acids. Germline values: CDR1 MNHNS, CDR2 SASEGT. The CDR3 DNA is TGTGCCAGCCGTCCCCCGGGTCTTAGCACAGATACGCAGTATTTT. It specifies CASRPPGLSTDTQYF.

The chain has TRBV6-1 and TRBJ1-2; D is unresolved. V was trimmed by 4 bases and J by 4 bases, leaving 7 bases between them. The CDR3 contains 12 residues. The germline V gene encodes CDR1 MNHNS and CDR2 SASEGT. The DNA for the CDR3 is TGTGCCAGCAGTGGGGTTGGCTATGGCTACACCTTC. Protein: CASSGVGYGYTF.

This clonotype was observed a handful of times. The V gene is TRBV5-1, the J gene TRBJ2-7; 7 bases agree with TRBD1. This CDR3 region has 15 residues. The germline CDR1 and CDR2 sequences are SGHRS and YFSETQ. The junction had 7 bases not matched to a gene; V was cut back by 4 bases and J by 0 bases. The chain's CDR3 is CASSEYRGSSYEQYF. CDR3 coding DNA: TGCGCCAGCAGCGAGTACAGGGGCAGCTCCTACGAGCAGTACTTC.

The gene calls are TRBV6-5 and TRBJ2-1; a possible D gene is TRBD1 (5 bases). Germline CDR1 is MNHEY and CDR2 is SVGAGI. This CDR3 has 13 residues. Trimming removed 4 bases at V and 8 bases at J, with 12 bases between. The CDR3 region has the DNA TGTGCCAGCAGTTGGCTTAACAGGTATGAGCAGTTCTTC. Encoded protein: CASSWLNRYEQFF.

The CDR3 protein is CASSSSGGLSGELFF. CDR3 DNA: TGTGCCAGCAGTTCCTCGGGGGGGCTCTCCGGGGAGCTGTTTTTT. The chain joins TRBV12-3 or TRBV12-4 to TRBJ2-2, with 8 positions matching TRBD2. The CDR3 runs 15 residues. Losses at the gene ends were 4 bases for V and 6 bases for J; bases not matched to a gene: 7.

This clonotype was seen a handful of times. The chain employs TRBV5-1 and TRBJ2-7; TRBD1 agrees at 7 bases. Unmatched junction bases numbered 3, after V lost 0 bases and J lost 3 bases. The CDR3 sequence is 14 residues long. CDR1 SGHRS and CDR2 YFSETQ come from the germline V gene. CDR3 protein: CASSLAGQHYEQYF. CDR3 DNA: TGCGCCAGCAGCTTGGCGGGACAGCACTACGAGCAGTACTTC.